This T cell receptor (beta chain) was documented in a study of shared clonotypes between healthy human individuals. Study results and caveats: The study found lower generation probabilities in non-shared clonotypes than in those shared by all four donors. Expectations were that clonotype sharing among donors would be affected by sequencing depth.

Details on this clone: Its antigen is not identified.

Trimming took 2 bases from V and 4 from J, leaving 5 bases between them. This CDR3 contains 12 residues. Germline values: CDR1 SGHNT, CDR2 YYREEE (reference sequence). It was 150 to 200 ng DNA, about 30,000 T cell genomes, that sorted-subset replicate PCRs used. Data came from immunoSEQ multiplex PCR; TCRdb stores just in-frame clones and leaves some out. The sample contains 2,500,000 or so clones, approximately 90% of which appear only once. In the CD4+ fraction, cells were divided into CD45RA+ naive and CD45RA-negative memory subsets. The receptor comes from a man between 18 and 29 years old in good health. Some clones in this sample may be carry-over from other donors' samples. Sequenced input: naive CD4+ T cells from PBMCs. Noted subset: CD45RA+ positively selected. This sequence joins TRBV5-4 and TRBJ2-3; no definite D call. The CDR3 DNA reads as TGTGCCAGCAGCTTTACACCAGATACGCAGTATTTT. Protein sequence: CASSFTPDTQYF. The variable domain in full, with the rest retrieved from reference TRBV5-4 and TRBJ2-3, is ETGVTQSPTHLIKTRGQQVTLRCSSQSGHNTVSWYQQALGQGPQFIFQYYREEENGRGNFPPRFSGLQFPNYSSELNVNALELDDSALYLCASSFTPDTQYFGPGTRLTVL.